Below are 3 T cell receptor beta chains sequenced from a single sample in a study of human versus mouse CDR3 diversity and MHC coevolution. Sequenced by immunoSEQ multiplex PCR; TCRdb stores in-frame clones only, minus some. Of tens of thousands of clones in the sample, around 94% were seen once. The sequencing input was naive CD4+ T cells from blood. As for subset: CD45RO-negative CD62L-positive naive CD4 T cells. The receptors were sampled from a person aged 55-75 years in good health.

V usage is TRBV5-4 and J usage is TRBJ1-1, with D hard to call. This CDR3 has 14 residues. Germline V gene lookup returns CDR1 SGHNT and CDR2 YYREEE (reference sequence). Trimming left V 3 bases short and J 3 bases short, with 12 bases between. In DNA form, the CDR3 reads TGTGCCAGCAGCTCAGCGGGAGGTGACACTGAAGCTTTCTTT. This sequence encodes CASSSAGGDTEAFF.

The gene calls are TRBV19 and TRBJ2-1; 9 nucleotides line up with TRBD2. In germline, CDR1 is LNHDA, CDR2 SQIVND (reference sequence). This CDR3 comprises 17 residues. The junction had 9 bases not matched to a gene; V was cut back by 1 base and J by 5 bases. CDR3 sequence: CASSIGLAGVRNNEQFF. DNA of the CDR3: TGTGCCAGTAGTATAGGGTTAGCGGGAGTGAGGAACAATGAGCAGTTCTTC.

This chain uses TRBV7-9 with TRBJ2-7; 11 positions match TRBD2. This CDR3 comprises 16 residues. V lost 5 bases, J lost 5 bases, and 11 bases stayed unmatched. Germline V gene data show CDR1 as SEHNR and CDR2 as FQNEAQ (reference sequence). The CDR3 sequence is CASSPSSASGRHEQYF. CDR3 DNA sequence: TGTGCCAGCAGCCCATCCTCCGCTAGCGGGAGGCACGAGCAGTACTTC.